This T cell receptor beta chain appears in the sequencing data of a study of CD8 T cells in ankylosing spondylitis. MiXCR, run by TCRdb on the 5' RACE reads, gives a single entry per CDR3 protein. This table holds around 150,000 distinct CDR3 sequences, around 20% found once. This clonotype was detected ten times or more. Trimming pared 1 base from V and 0 bases from J, leaving 6 bases between. The CDR3 is 14 residues long. CDR1 LGHDT and CDR2 YNNKEL come from the germline V gene (reference sequence). Sequencing used blood, either unsorted or a sorted T cell fraction (not recorded which). The clonotype originates from a male donor with ankylosing spondylitis or in good health (not recorded which). V and J are TRBV3-1 and TRBJ1-1; D call uncertain. The CDR3 loop is CASSQGLVNTEAFF. In DNA form, the CDR3 reads TGTGCCAGCAGCCAAGGTCTGGTGAACACTGAAGCTTTCTTT.